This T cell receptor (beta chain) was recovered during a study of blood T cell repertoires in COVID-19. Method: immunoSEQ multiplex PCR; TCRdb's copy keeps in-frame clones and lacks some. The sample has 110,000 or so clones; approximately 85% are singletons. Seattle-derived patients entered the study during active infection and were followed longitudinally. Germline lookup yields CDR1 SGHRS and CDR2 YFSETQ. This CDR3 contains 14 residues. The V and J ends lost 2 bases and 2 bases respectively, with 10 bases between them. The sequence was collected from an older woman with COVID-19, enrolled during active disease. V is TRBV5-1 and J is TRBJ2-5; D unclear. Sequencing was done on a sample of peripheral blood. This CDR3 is CASSLPELQETQYF. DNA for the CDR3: TGCGCCAGCAGCTTACCAGAATTACAAGAGACCCAGTACTTC.